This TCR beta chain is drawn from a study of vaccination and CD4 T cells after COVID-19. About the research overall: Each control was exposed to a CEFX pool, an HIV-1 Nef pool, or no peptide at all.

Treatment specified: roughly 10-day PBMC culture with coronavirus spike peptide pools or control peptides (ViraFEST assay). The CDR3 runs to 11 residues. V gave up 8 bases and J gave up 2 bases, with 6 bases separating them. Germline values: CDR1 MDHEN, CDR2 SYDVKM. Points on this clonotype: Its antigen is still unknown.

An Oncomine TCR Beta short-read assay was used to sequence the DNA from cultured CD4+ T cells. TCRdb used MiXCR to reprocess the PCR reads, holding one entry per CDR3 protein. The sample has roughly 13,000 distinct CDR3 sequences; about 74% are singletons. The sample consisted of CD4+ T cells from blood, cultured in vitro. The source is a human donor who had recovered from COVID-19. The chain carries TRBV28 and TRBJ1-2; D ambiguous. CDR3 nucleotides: TGTGCCAGCCAGCGGAACTATGGCTACACCTTC. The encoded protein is CASQRNYGYTF.